The entry that follows covers one T cell receptor (beta chain) sequence. The antigen is unknown. Naive CD8 cells were CD45RO-negative, positively selected for CCR7, excluding terminally differentiated effector memory CD45RA+ cells. The germline V gene has CDR1 SGHNT and CDR2 YYREEE (reference sequence). V lost 1 base to trimming and J lost 8 bases, with 10 bases between them. The CDR3 consists of 13 residues. The sample originates from a study of shared clonotypes between healthy human individuals. About the study: Donors were a couple of women and a few men aged 18 to 49. General study points: The study sampled only blood, and tissue repertoires likely differ.

Repertoires were generated with immunoSEQ multiplex PCR, while TCRdb's copy carries only in-frame clones and drops some. Among nearly 2 million clones listed, approximately 94% were seen once. The sample comprised naive CD8+ T cells sorted from blood. This receptor was taken from a man between 18 and 35 years old in good health. The chain uses TRBV5-4 and TRBJ2-1; unclear D gene. The CDR3 DNA reads as TGTGCCAGCAGCTTGACGGGCGGCTATGAGCAGTTCTTC. Translated: CASSLTGGYEQFF.